This TCR beta chain was observed in a study of cytomegalovirus exposure and HLA in healthy donors. Study summary: A previous analysis identified 90 million to 140 million unique TCR beta sequences derived from some 170 million T cells. Study outcomes and limitations: Presence/absence analyses assumed roughly uniform sequencing depth across donors, which may not hold. Altogether, 150 or so TCR beta chains were recorded as cytomegalovirus-associated. There was a cluster of highly shared sequence variants that was likely a sequencing artifact.

60 Vbeta and 13 Jbeta primers were used in PCR. Repertoires were generated with immunoSEQ multiplex PCR, while TCRdb's copy carries only in-frame clones and drops some. The sample holds 150,000 to 200,000 clones, over 80% seen once. Notes on this clone: The antigen remains unidentified.

The V end lost 1 base, the J end lost 8 bases, and 18 bases lay between the germline ends. Looked up from germline, CDR1 is LGHNA and CDR2 is YNFKEQ. The CDR3 runs to 16 residues. This sequence originates from a girl aged 5-17 years in good health and CMV-seropositive. The chain links TRBV4-2 to TRBJ2-1; D possibly corresponds to TRBD2 (6 bases). Sequencing was done on a sample of PBMCs. The CDR3 region has the DNA TGTGCCAGCAGCCAAGGGAGGGGCTCGTCAACCTATGAGCAGTTCTTC. Protein product: CASSQGRGSSTYEQFF.